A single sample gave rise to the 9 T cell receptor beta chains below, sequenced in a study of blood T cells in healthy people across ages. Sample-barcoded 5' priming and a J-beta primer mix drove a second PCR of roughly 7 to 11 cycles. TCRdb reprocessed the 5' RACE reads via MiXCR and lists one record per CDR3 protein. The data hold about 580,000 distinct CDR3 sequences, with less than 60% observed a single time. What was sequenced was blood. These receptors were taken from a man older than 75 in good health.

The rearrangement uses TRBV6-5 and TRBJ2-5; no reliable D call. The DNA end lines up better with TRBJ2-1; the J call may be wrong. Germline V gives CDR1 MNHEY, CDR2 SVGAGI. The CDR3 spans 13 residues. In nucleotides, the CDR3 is TGTGCCAGCAGTTCCCTAGGATCGGAGACCCAGTTCTTC. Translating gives CASSSLGSETQFF.

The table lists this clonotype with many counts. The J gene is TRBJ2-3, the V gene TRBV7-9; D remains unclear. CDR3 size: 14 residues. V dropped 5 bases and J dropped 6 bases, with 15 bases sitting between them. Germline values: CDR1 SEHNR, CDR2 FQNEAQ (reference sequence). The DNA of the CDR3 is TGTGCCAGCAGCCGGCGGCTGGAGTCCGATACGCAGTATTTT. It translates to CASSRRLESDTQYF.

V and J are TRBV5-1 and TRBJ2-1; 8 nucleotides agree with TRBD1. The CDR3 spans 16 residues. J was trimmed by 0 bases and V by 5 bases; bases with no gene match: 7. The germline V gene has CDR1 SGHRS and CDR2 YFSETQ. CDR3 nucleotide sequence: TGCGCCAGCAGGCCTCGACAGGGGAACTCCTACAATGAGCAGTTCTTC. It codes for CASRPRQGNSYNEQFF.

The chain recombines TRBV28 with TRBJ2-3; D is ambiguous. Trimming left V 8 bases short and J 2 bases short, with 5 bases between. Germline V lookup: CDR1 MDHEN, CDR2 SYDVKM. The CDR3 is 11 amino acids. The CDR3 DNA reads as TGTGCCAGCCAGGACACAGATACGCAGTATTTT. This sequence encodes CASQDTDTQYF.

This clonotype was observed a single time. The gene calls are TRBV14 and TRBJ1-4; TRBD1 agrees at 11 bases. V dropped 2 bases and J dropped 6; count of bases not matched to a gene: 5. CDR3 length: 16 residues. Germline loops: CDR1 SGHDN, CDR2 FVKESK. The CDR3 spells CASSQNGQGADEKLFF. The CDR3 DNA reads TGTGCCAGCAGCCAAAATGGACAGGGGGCGGATGAAAAACTGTTTTTT.

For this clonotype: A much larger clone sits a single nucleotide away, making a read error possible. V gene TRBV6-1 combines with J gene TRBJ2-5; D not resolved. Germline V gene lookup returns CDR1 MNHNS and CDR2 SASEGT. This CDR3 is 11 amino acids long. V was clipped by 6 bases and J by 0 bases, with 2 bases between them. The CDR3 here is CASRDQETQYF. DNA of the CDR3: TGTGCCAGCAGGGACCAAGAGACCCAGTACTTC.

CDR3 coding DNA: TGTGCCAGCAGTCCCCGGACAGCTAGAACAGATACGCAGTATTTT. Translated: CASSPRTARTDTQYF. This rearrangement joins TRBV12-3 or TRBV12-4 to TRBJ2-3, with a weak D call TRBD1 (6 bases). CDR3 length equals 15 residues. Deletions cut 5 bases from V and 3 bases from J, with 15 bases between.

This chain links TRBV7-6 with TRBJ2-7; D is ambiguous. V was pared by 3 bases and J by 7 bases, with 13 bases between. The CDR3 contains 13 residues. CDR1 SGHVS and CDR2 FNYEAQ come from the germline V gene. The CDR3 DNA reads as TGTGCCAGCAGCTTGAGAATTGGGTTGGAGCAGTACTTC. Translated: CASSLRIGLEQYF.

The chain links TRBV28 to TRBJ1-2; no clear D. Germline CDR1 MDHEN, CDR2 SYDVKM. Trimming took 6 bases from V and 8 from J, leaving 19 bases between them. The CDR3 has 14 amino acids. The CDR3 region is CASSTGGPGGGYTF. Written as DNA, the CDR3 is TGTGCCAGCAGCACGGGAGGGCCTGGAGGGGGCTACACCTTC.